Following are 29 T cell receptor beta chains from one sample sequenced in a study of control samples from healthy donors and cancer patients. Repertoires were generated with immunoSEQ multiplex PCR, while TCRdb's copy carries only in-frame clones and drops some. The data show about 220,000 clones, about 94% seen once. The sample was blood. These receptors all come from a man aged 50 or older in good health.

This chain joins TRBV30 and TRBJ1-5; unclear D gene. V shed 3 bases and J shed 11 bases, with 14 bases lying between them. The germline CDR1 and CDR2 sequences are GTSNPN and SVGIG (reference sequence). The CDR3 runs to 12 residues. The DNA for the CDR3 is TGTGCCTGGAGCCAAAGCGGGGAGTCCCAGCATTTT. Protein product: CAWSQSGESQHF.

This clone was counted once. The chain joins TRBV6-5 to TRBJ2-7; 9 bases are a match to TRBD1. Germline V gives CDR1 MNHEY, CDR2 SVGAGI. This CDR3 has 16 residues. Trimming took 2 bases from V and 0 from J; bases not matched to a gene: 5. CDR3 sequence (DNA): TGTGCCAGCAGTTACGGGGGACAGGGAAACTCCTACGAGCAGTACTTC. Its translation: CASSYGGQGNSYEQYF.

The chain employs TRBV9 and TRBJ2-5; TRBD1 matches at 7 bases. This CDR3 has 14 amino acids. CDR1 and CDR2 (germline): SGDLS, YYNGEE. V gave up 0 bases and J gave up 5 bases; unmatched junction bases: 4. The CDR3 loop is CASSVAGRGETQYF. The CDR3 region has the DNA TGTGCCAGCAGCGTAGCTGGCAGGGGGGAGACCCAGTACTTC.

The J gene is TRBJ2-1, the V gene TRBV11-2; 12 bases agree with TRBD2. The CDR3 sequence is 18 residues long. Germline CDR1 and CDR2: SGHAT and FQNNGV. V lost 1 base, J lost 2 bases, and 6 bases stayed unmatched. CDR3 region: CASSLVPASGGAYNEQFF. The CDR3 DNA reads as TGTGCCAGCAGCTTAGTTCCGGCTAGCGGGGGGGCCTACAATGAGCAGTTCTTC. Together with reference TRBV11-2 and TRBJ2-1, the CDR3 gives the full variable domain: EAGVAQSPRYKIIEKRQSVAFWCNPISGHATLYWYQQILGQGPKLLIQFQNNGVVDDSQLPKDRFSAERLKGVDSTLKIQPAKLEDSAVYLCASSLVPASGGAYNEQFFGPGTRLTVL.

The rearrangement uses TRBV19 and TRBJ1-2, with 7 bases aligning to TRBD1. Trimming took 4 bases from V and 4 from J; bases not matched to a gene: 9. The CDR3 runs to 15 residues. Germline CDR1 reads LNHDA; CDR2 reads SQIVND (reference sequence). The CDR3 DNA reads TGTGCCAGTAGTAGTGGTGCAGGGGGGTTCTATGGCTACACCTTC. It specifies CASSSGAGGFYGYTF.

Comments on this clone: Distinct nucleotide sequences in the sample also encode this CDR3. The V gene is TRBV30, the J gene TRBJ1-1; D remains unclear. V was trimmed by 0 bases and J by 4 bases, leaving 12 bases between them. Germline CDR1 is GTSNPN and CDR2 is SVGIG (reference sequence). This CDR3 comprises 14 residues. The CDR3 region has the DNA TGTGCCTGGAGTGTGGTGGGCCGCGGCACTGAAGCTTTCTTT. Translation gives CAWSVVGRGTEAFF. The full variable domain, completed using reference TRBV30 and TRBJ1-1, is SQTIHQWPATLVQPVGSPLSLECTVEGTSNPNLYWYRQAAGRGLQLLFYSVGIGQISSEVPQNLSASRPQDRQFILSSKKLLLSDSGFYLCAWSVVGRGTEAFFGQGTRLTVV.

The chain has TRBV9 and TRBJ1-1, with 8 positions matching TRBD1. Losses at the gene ends were 7 bases for V and 4 bases for J; bases not matched to a gene: 9. There are 14 residues in the CDR3. CDR1 is SGDLS and CDR2 is YYNGEE in the germline V gene. The CDR3 loop is CASARTGWSTEAFF. The CDR3 bases are TGTGCCAGCGCCCGGACAGGGTGGAGCACTGAAGCTTTCTTT.

This chain joins TRBV19 and TRBJ1-6, with D perhaps matching TRBD1 (5 bases). There are 13 residues in the CDR3. The V gene lost 3 bases and the J gene lost 10 bases, with 10 bases spanning the gap. Germline-derived CDR1 and CDR2 are LNHDA and SQIVND (reference sequence). The CDR3 DNA is TGTGCCAGTAGTATTGGTGACAGATCACCCCTCCACTTT. Translation: CASSIGDRSPLHF.

The J gene is TRBJ2-2, the V gene TRBV11-2, with D perhaps TRBD1 (5 bases). Germline V gene data show CDR1 as SGHAT and CDR2 as FQNNGV. The CDR3 is 14 amino acids. V gave up 2 bases and J gave up 14 bases, with 18 bases separating them. Here the CDR3 DNA reads TGTGCCAGCAGCTTAACCTGGGGCGACTCCCCTCTGTTTTTT. Amino acid sequence: CASSLTWGDSPLFF.

CDR3: CASSPDRANEQFF. CDR3 nucleotides: TGTGCCAGCAGCCCCGACAGGGCCAATGAGCAGTTCTTC. The chain couples TRBV7-9 to TRBJ2-1; 7 bases align to TRBD1. CDR1 is SEHNR and CDR2 is FQNEAQ in the germline V gene (reference sequence). V lost 5 bases and J lost 6; bases outside the gene matches: 4. This CDR3 is 13 amino acids long. Full variable domain (outside the CDR3, taken from reference TRBV7-9 and TRBJ2-1): DTGVSQNPRHKITKRGQNVTFRCDPISEHNRLYWYRQTLGQGPEFLTYFQNEAQLEKSRLLSDRFSAERPKGSFSTLEIQRTEQGDSAMYLCASSPDRANEQFFGPGTRLTVL.

The CDR3: CATSRDTDTQYF. The CDR3 nucleotides are TGTGCCACCAGTCGAGACACAGATACGCAGTATTTT. This chain connects TRBV24-1 to TRBJ2-3; D unclear. The germline V gene has CDR1 KGHDR and CDR2 SFDVKD. The CDR3 is 12 amino acids. The germline V and J ends were trimmed by 6 bases and 2 bases, with 5 bases remaining between them.

J is TRBJ2-7 and V is TRBV10-2, with unresolved D. V was clipped by 2 bases and J by 3 bases, with 2 bases between them. Germline V CDR1 and CDR2: WSHSY, SAAADI. The CDR3 length is 11 residues. CDR3 sequence (DNA): TGCGCCAGCAGTGAGAGCTACGAGCAGTACGTC. Amino acids: CASSESYEQYV.

V gene TRBV28 combines with J gene TRBJ1-2; no reliable D call. There are 13 residues in the CDR3. Germline loops: CDR1 MDHEN, CDR2 SYDVKM. Trimming took off 8 bases at V and 6 bases at J, with 16 bases between the two ends. The CDR3 coding sequence is TGTGCCAGCTACAATTTAATGGTACATGGCTACACCTTC. Its protein product is CASYNLMVHGYTF.

The chain couples TRBV5-1 to TRBJ2-2; D is perhaps TRBD1 (5 bases). With 9 bases removed from V and 5 bases from J, the gap between germline ends came to 14 bases. This CDR3 comprises 13 residues. CDR1 SGHRS and CDR2 YFSETQ come from the germline V gene. CDR3 amino acids: CATQPQGTGELFF. The CDR3 nucleotides are TGCGCCACCCAGCCCCAGGGAACCGGGGAGCTGTTTTTT.

This chain uses TRBV19 with TRBJ2-6; 9 bases are shared with TRBD1. Germline V lookup: CDR1 LNHDA, CDR2 SQIVND (reference sequence). CDR3 length equals 17 residues. With 4 bases clipped from V and 2 bases from J, the junction kept 6 bases outside the gene matches. CDR3: CASSTGTGNPGANVLTF. In nucleotides, the CDR3 is TGTGCCAGTAGTACCGGGACAGGGAATCCTGGGGCCAACGTCCTGACTTTC.

The genes are TRBV7-6 and TRBJ2-7; 7 positions match TRBD1. Germline CDR1 SGHVS, CDR2 FNYEAQ. V lost 5 bases to trimming and J lost 3 bases; unmatched junction nucleotides: 7. The CDR3 runs 14 residues. CDR3 in amino acids: CASSPGTAYYEQYF. The DNA of the CDR3 is TGTGCCAGCAGCCCGGGGACAGCATACTACGAGCAGTACTTC.

The chain is built from TRBV5-1 and TRBJ2-5; 9 bases agree with TRBD2. J was trimmed by 5 bases and V by 2 bases; bases with no gene match: 7. This CDR3 spans 15 amino acids. In germline, CDR1 is SGHRS, CDR2 YFSETQ. CDR3 DNA: TGCGCCAGCAGCTTAAGCGGGGGGAAGGAGGAGACCCAGTACTTC. Translation: CASSLSGGKEETQYF.

The J gene is TRBJ1-2, the V gene TRBV6-4; D is unresolved. Trimming removed 2 bases at V and 2 bases at J, with 9 bases between. Germline-derived CDR1 and CDR2 are MRHNA and SNTAGT. The CDR3 contains 14 residues. Here the CDR3 DNA reads TGTGCCAGCAGTGACAGAAACGGAAACTATGGCTACACCTTC. It is translated as CASSDRNGNYGYTF.

The chain recombines TRBV7-8 with TRBJ2-4; tentative D call: TRBD2 (7 bases). V was shortened by 0 bases and J by 6 bases, with 12 bases between the two germline ends. The CDR3 is 15 amino acids. Germline V gene lookup returns CDR1 SGHVS and CDR2 FQNEAQ. CDR3 protein: CASSLAGGPGNIQYF. The CDR3 coding sequence is TGTGCCAGCAGCTTAGCGGGGGGGCCGGGAAACATTCAGTACTTC.

The V call is TRBV10-3, the J call TRBJ1-6, with 7 nucleotides matching TRBD1. Germline V gives CDR1 ENHRY, CDR2 SYGVKD. Trimming removed 4 bases from V and 8 bases from J; junction bases left unmatched: 8. The CDR3 is 15 residues long. CDR3 DNA: TGTGCCATCAGTGGGTCGACAGGGACGGATTCACCCCTCCACTTT. As protein: CAISGSTGTDSPLHF.

The gene calls are TRBV7-9 and TRBJ2-7; D might be TRBD2 (5 bases). Looked up from germline, CDR1 is SEHNR and CDR2 is FQNEAQ (reference sequence). Trimming left V 4 bases short and J 3 bases short, with 10 bases between. The CDR3 covers 13 residues. The CDR3 loop is CASSYEGNYEQYV. CDR3 sequence (DNA): TGTGCCAGCAGCTATGAGGGCAACTACGAGCAGTACGTC.

Points on this clone: An end of the junction differs from the germline gene, which may be a read error. The V call is TRBV4-3, the J call TRBJ1-2; 7 bases agree with TRBD1. Germline CDR1 and CDR2: LGHNA and YSLEER. CDR3 size: 16 residues. This chain's CDR3 is CASSQADRHAVYGYTF. The CDR3 DNA is TGCGCCAGCAGTCAAGCGGACAGGCACGCCGTCTATGGCTACACCTTC.

The DNA of the CDR3 is TGTGCCAGCAGCTCTGGACTAGCGGGGGCGGGAGGCAATGAGCAGTTCTTC. Protein sequence: CASSSGLAGAGGNEQFF. J is TRBJ2-1 and V is TRBV7-7; 13 bases fit TRBD2. After removal of 4 bases from V and 6 bases from J, the junction contained 9 bases not matched to a gene. The CDR3 extends over 17 amino acids. CDR1 is SSHAT and CDR2 is FNYEAQ in the germline V gene (reference sequence).

The rearrangement joins TRBV5-1 to TRBJ2-5; 7 nucleotides align to TRBD1. Germline CDR1 SGHRS, CDR2 YFSETQ. The CDR3 totals 14 residues. V was pared by 6 bases and J by 3 bases, with 8 bases of the junction left unmatched. The CDR3 region is CASTNVGGEETQYF. The DNA of the CDR3 is TGCGCCAGCACAAACGTAGGGGGCGAAGAGACCCAGTACTTC.

The rearrangement joins TRBV24-1 to TRBJ2-3, with TRBD1 matching over 8 bases. V dropped 5 bases and J dropped 4; count of bases not matched to a gene: 13. Germline-derived CDR1 and CDR2 are KGHDR and SFDVKD. This CDR3 comprises 17 residues. The CDR3 protein is CATSGDRPPYTSDTQYF. The CDR3 DNA sequence: TGTGCCACCAGTGGGGACAGGCCCCCTTATACTTCAGATACGCAGTATTTT.

This clone has a single count. An end of the junction differs from the germline gene, which may be a read error. V and J are TRBV5-1 and TRBJ2-5; 7 bases fit TRBD1. The CDR3 totals 13 residues. CDR1 is SGHRS and CDR2 is YFSETQ in the germline V gene. Written as DNA, the CDR3 is TGCGCCAGCAGTACCGGGCCCGAGACAGGGTGGAACTTC. It is translated as CASSTGPETGWNF. The entire variable domain, with the rest obtained from reference TRBV5-1 and TRBJ2-5, is as follows: KAGVTQTPRYLIKTRGQQVTLSCSPISGHRSVSWYQQTPGQGLQFLFEYFSETQRNKGNFPGRFSGRQFSNSRSEMNVSTLELGDSALYLCASSTGPETGWNFGPGTRLLVL.

The rearrangement uses TRBV7-6 and TRBJ2-7, with a weak D call TRBD2 (6 bases). The germline V gene encodes CDR1 SGHVS and CDR2 FNYEAQ. The V gene lost 4 bases and the J gene lost 3 bases, with 16 bases spanning the gap. CDR3 length: 15 amino acids. The CDR3 is CASSSRPGSGYEQYF. For the CDR3, the DNA is TGTGCCAGCAGCTCTCGGCCGGGTAGCGGCTACGAGCAGTACTTC.

The chain is built from TRBV11-2 and TRBJ2-6; D gene uncertain. The ends were cut back, 0 bases at V and 2 bases at J, with 2 bases in the middle. The germline gives CDR1 SGHAT, CDR2 FQNNGV. CDR3 length: 14 amino acids. CDR3 nucleotides: TGTGCCAGCAGCTTAGACCCTGGGGCCAACGTCCTGACTTTC. Its protein product is CASSLDPGANVLTF.

As regards this clone: At one of its ends the junction is not consistent with the germline gene, which may arise from a read error. The V and J genes are TRBV9 and TRBJ2-3, with D perhaps matching TRBD1 (5 bases). The V gene's germline CDR1 is SGDLS and CDR2 YYNGEE. This CDR3 spans 13 amino acids. The CDR3 DNA reads TGTGCCAACAGCGTAGCAGGGTTGAATACGCAGTATTTT. Residues: CANSVAGLNTQYF.